The present entry profiles one TCR beta chain with its context. The antigen remains undetermined. This specimen belongs to a study of shared clonotypes between healthy human individuals. Study-level findings and limits: As a rule, naive subsets had a larger estimated richness than memory subsets. Clonotypes shared by all four donors outscored non-shared clonotypes in generation probability.

CDR3 length equals 15 residues. Germline loops: CDR1 MNHEY, CDR2 SVGAGI. The V end was cut by 0 bases, the J end by 0 bases, with 5 bases between. Clones were read by immunoSEQ multiplex PCR, and TCRdb kept only the in-frame ones, dropping some. In the table there are hundreds of thousands of clones, about 96% of which are singletons. Naivety among CD8 cells was defined by CD45RO negativity and positive CCR7 selection, thereby excluding terminally differentiated effector memory CD45RA+ cells. This chain connects TRBV6-5 to TRBJ2-2; no clear D. The clonotype comes from a woman in her twenties or thirties in good health. Material for sequencing was naive CD8+ T cells sorted from blood. This CDR3 reads CASSYSPANTGELFF. The CDR3 nucleotides are TGTGCCAGCAGTTACTCACCAGCGAACACCGGGGAGCTGTTTTTT.